A selection of T cell receptor beta chains follows, all from one sample in a study of regulatory T cells in long-lasting Graves disease. TCRdb reanalysed the multiplex PCR reads using MiXCR and keeps one entry per CDR3 protein. The sample shows over 200,000 distinct CDR3 sequences, around a sixth of them seen only once. This sample was shared with a second study, whose subject was T cells in Graves' hyperthyroidism and ophthalmopathy.

The source material was peripheral blood mononuclear cells (PBMCs), sampled at new diagnosis, from a patient treated with antithyroid drugs. These receptors all come from a woman aged 25 to 39 with Graves disease. CDR3s include the opening cysteine and the closing phenylalanine or tryptophan. A D gene is named only where the DNA matches it firmly. The size of a clone is reported for some rows only, either as once, few or many, or as a class for expanded clones.

TRBD2 | TRBJ2-5 | TRBV9 | many | CASSVGGGARETQYF | TGTGCCAGCAGCGTCGGCGGGGGGGCCCGGGAGACCCAGTACTTC
- | TRBJ2-6 | TRBV12-3/TRBV12-4 | many | CASSLRGTGANVLTF | TGTGCCAGCAGTTTGAGGGGGACTGGGGCCAACGTCCTGACTTTC
- | TRBJ1-1 | TRBV4-1 | many | CASSQPWENTEAFF | TGCGCCAGCAGCCAGCCATGGGAGAACACTGAAGCTTTCTTT
- | TRBJ2-7 | TRBV4-1 | many | CASSPRRSPEQYF | TGCGCCAGCAGCCCGAGAAGGTCGCCCGAGCAGTACTTC
TRBD1 | TRBJ1-2 | TRBV6-1 | many | CASIKTGGAGGYTF | TGTGCCAGCATCAAAACAGGGGGAGCGGGTGGCTACACCTTC
TRBD2 | TRBJ2-3 | TRBV11-2 | - | CASSFISASGSTDTQYF | TGTGCCAGCAGCTTTATAAGCGCTAGCGGGAGTACAGATACGCAGTATTTT
TRBD2 | TRBJ2-1 | TRBV6-1 | many | CASSKGLPGLAGNNEQFF | TGTGCCAGCAGTAAAGGACTACCGGGACTAGCGGGGAACAATGAGCAGTTCTTC
- | TRBJ2-3 | TRBV20-1 | many | CSPITTGGTDTQYF | TGCAGTCCCATCACCACGGGGGGCACAGATACGCAGTATTTT
- | TRBJ1-3 | TRBV5-1 | few | CASSLTGSTIYF | TGCGCCAGCAGCTTGACTGGAAGCACCATATATTTT
- | TRBJ2-2 | TRBV6-1 | many | CASTTFWGTQSNTGELFF | TGTGCCAGCACCACCTTCTGGGGGACACAATCGAACACCGGGGAGCTGTTTTTT
TRBD1 | TRBJ1-3 | TRBV5-1 | many | CASSDRQGPQTGNTIYF | TGCGCCAGCAGCGACAGACAGGGACCCCAGACTGGAAACACCATATATTTT
- | TRBJ1-4 | TRBV5-5 | many | CASSLGGYTNEKLFF | TGTGCCAGCAGCTTAGGAGGCTATACTAATGAAAAACTGTTTTTT
TRBD1 | TRBJ2-3 | TRBV5-1 | - | CASSLQGVSTDTQYF | TGCGCCAGCAGCTTACAGGGGGTTAGCACAGATACGCAGTATTTT
TRBD2 | TRBJ2-1 | TRBV2 | few | CASSRGGSSYSEQFF | TGTGCCAGCAGTCGGGGGGGGAGTTCCTACAGTGAGCAGTTCTTC
- | TRBJ1-2 | TRBV14 | - | CASSQANSHYGYIF | TGTGCCAGCAGCCAAGCCAACAGCCACTATGGCTACATCTTC
TRBD1 | TRBJ2-2 | TRBV2 | many | CASGAGQGLTGELFF | TGTGCCAGCGGGGCTGGACAGGGTTTAACCGGGGAGCTGTTTTTT
- | TRBJ1-5 | TRBV28 | - | CASSKGREGNQPQHF | TGTGCCAGCAGCAAGGGACGCGAGGGAAATCAGCCCCAGCATTTT
- | TRBJ1-6 | TRBV11-2 | many | CASSTKQGNYNSPLHF | TGTGCCAGCAGCACTAAACAGGGAAACTATAATTCACCCCTCCACTTT
- | TRBJ1-5 | TRBV7-2 | many | CASSSWGGASQQPQHF | TGTGCCAGCAGCTCCTGGGGGGGGGCGAGTCAGCAGCCCCAGCATTTT
- | TRBJ2-3 | TRBV9 | many | CASSVQGSLFTDTQYF | TGTGCCAGCAGCGTCCAGGGCAGCCTCTTCACAGATACGCAGTATTTT
TRBD1 | TRBJ1-4 | TRBV20-1 | many | CSAQGQGEKLFF | TGCAGTGCCCAGGGACAGGGTGAAAAACTGTTTTTT
TRBD1 | TRBJ1-4 | TRBV5-1 | many | CASSLARQGGEKLFF | TGTGCCAGCAGCTTAGCCAGACAGGGTGGGGAAAAACTGTTTTTT
TRBD2 | TRBJ2-5 | TRBV20-1 | many | CSADRTSGGLETQYF | TGCAGTGCCGACCGGACTAGCGGGGGGTTGGAGACCCAGTACTTC
- | TRBJ1-6 | TRBV24-1 | - | CATTSIGSYNSPLHF | TGTGCCACCACATCGATAGGCTCCTATAATTCACCCCTCCACTTT
- | TRBJ2-7 | TRBV20-1 | - | CSCGRLSYEQYF | TGCAGTTGCGGCAGGCTCTCCTACGAGCAGTACTTC